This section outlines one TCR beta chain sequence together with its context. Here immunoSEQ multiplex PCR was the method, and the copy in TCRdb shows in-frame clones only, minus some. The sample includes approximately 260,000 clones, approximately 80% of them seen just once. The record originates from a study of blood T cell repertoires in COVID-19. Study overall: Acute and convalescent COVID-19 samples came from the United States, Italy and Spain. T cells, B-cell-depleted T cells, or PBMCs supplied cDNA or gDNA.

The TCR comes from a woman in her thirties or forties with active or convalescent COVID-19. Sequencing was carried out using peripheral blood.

The CDR3 DNA is TGTGCCATCAGTGAGAGCTTTTACAATGAGCAGTTCTTC. As protein: CAISESFYNEQFF. The rearrangement joins TRBV10-3 to TRBJ2-1, with D uncertain. V lost 2 bases and J 4 bases, leaving 6 bases between the germline ends. Germline V CDR1 and CDR2: ENHRY, SYGVKD. The CDR3 loop spans 13 amino acids.